Listed here is a single T cell receptor (beta chain). This specimen belongs to a study of blood T cell repertoires in COVID-19. About the study: The analysed material was cDNA or gDNA that came from T cells, B-cell-depleted T cells, or PBMCs.

Original analysis: It was from reference gene primer amplification that nucleated cell counts were estimated. This table comes from immunoSEQ multiplex PCR, and its TCRdb copy is limited to in-frame clones, with some not included. The D gene and trimming were derived from the DNA, and the V and J assignments and clone size from that table. The table lists some 240,000 clones, around four fifths of them singletons. With V trimmed by 6 bases and J by 0 bases, 8 bases remained unmatched. The CDR3 totals 15 residues. Germline V lookup: CDR1 SGHTA, CDR2 FQGNSA. Sequenced: peripheral blood. The chain links TRBV7-2 to TRBJ2-7; 7 nucleotides agree with TRBD1. This clonotype was sampled from a woman aged 55-75 years with active or convalescent COVID-19. In DNA form, the CDR3 reads TGTGCCAGCAGATACATCCGGGACAGCTCCTACGAGCAGTACTTC. Protein product: CASRYIRDSSYEQYF. The full variable domain, its missing parts supplied by reference TRBV7-2 and TRBJ2-7, is GAGVSQSPSNKVTEKGKDVELRCDPISGHTALYWYRQSLGQGLEFLIYFQGNSAPDKSGLPSDRFSAERTGGSVSTLTIQRTQQEDSAVYLCASRYIRDSSYEQYFGPGTRLTVT.